The 6 T cell receptor beta chains presented below share a single source sample, sequenced in a study of PD-1 blockade in classical Hodgkin lymphoma. The time point is: cycle 4 day 1 (C4D1), after 6 weeks of nivolumab. Every patient was affected by relapse after autologous stem cell transplantation, while exposure to brentuximab vedotin was not uniform. Sequencing was performed with immunoSEQ multiplex PCR; in TCRdb, only in-frame clones are kept and a portion is missing. The data show tens of thousands of clones, more than 90% seen once. This specimen consisted of peripheral blood mononuclear cells (PBMCs), obtained before the fourth cycle of nivolumab. These receptors were obtained from a human donor with classical Hodgkin lymphoma.

The chain combines TRBV11-2 with TRBJ1-1; weak D call: TRBD1 (5 bases). V lost 3 bases, J lost 5 bases, and 16 bases lay in between. Germline V gene data show CDR1 as SGHAT and CDR2 as FQNNGV. This CDR3 spans 15 amino acids. The CDR3 DNA sequence: TGTGCCAGCAGCTTTTATAAGGGGATGGGAACTGAAGCTTTCTTT. Translated: CASSFYKGMGTEAFF.

The chain is built from TRBV18 and TRBJ2-7, with 10 bases matching TRBD1. The germline CDR1 and CDR2 sequences are KGHSH and LQKENI. With V trimmed by 2 bases and J by 6 bases, 7 bases remained unmatched. The CDR3 length is 15 residues. CDR3 amino acids: CASSPRQGAKVEQYF. CDR3 DNA sequence: TGTGCCAGCTCACCAAGACAGGGGGCTAAAGTCGAGCAGTACTTC.

This sequence joins TRBV2 and TRBJ1-5; no firm D call. This CDR3 comprises 13 residues. Germline CDR1 is SNHLY and CDR2 is FYNNEI. The germline V and J ends were trimmed by 7 bases and 0 bases, with 7 bases remaining between them. The CDR3 bases are TGTGCCAGCAACACTTATAGCAATCAGCCCCAGCATTTT. Translated: CASNTYSNQPQHF. The whole variable domain, remainder taken from reference TRBV2 and TRBJ1-5, is EPEVTQTPSHQVTQMGQEVILRCVPISNHLYFYWYRQILGQKVEFLVSFYNNEISEKSEIFDDQFSVERPDGSNFTLKIRSTKLEDSAMYFCASNTYSNQPQHFGDGTRLSIL.

The chain carries TRBV7-2 and TRBJ2-1; the match to TRBD2 covers 7 bases. CDR3 length: 15 residues. Germline trimming cut 4 bases from V and 0 bases from J; bases unmatched to any gene: 3. Germline V CDR1 and CDR2: SGHTA, FQGNSA. CDR3: CASSSSGVSYNEQFF. The CDR3 region has the DNA TGTGCCAGCAGCTCAAGCGGGGTCTCCTACAATGAGCAGTTCTTC. Full variable domain (rest looked up from reference TRBV7-2 and TRBJ2-1): GAGVSQSPSNKVTEKGKDVELRCDPISGHTALYWYRQSLGQGLEFLIYFQGNSAPDKSGLPSDRFSAERTGGSVSTLTIQRTQQEDSAVYLCASSSSGVSYNEQFFGPGTRLTVL.

V and J are TRBV6-5 and TRBJ2-7; TRBD1 is a possible D gene (5 bases). Germline V gene data show CDR1 as MNHEY and CDR2 as SVGAGI. The CDR3 covers 15 residues. V was clipped by 2 bases and J by 4 bases, with 15 bases between them. CDR3 amino acids: CASSYGSGRGYEQYF. The CDR3 coding sequence is TGTGCCAGCAGTTACGGTTCAGGGCGTGGGTACGAGCAGTACTTC.

The V call is TRBV15, the J call TRBJ2-5; TRBD1 aligns across 7 bases. CDR1 is LNHNV, CDR2 YYDKDF, per germline (reference sequence). The CDR3 extends over 18 amino acids. The V segment lost 5 bases and the J segment 2 bases; nucleotides outside the gene matches: 17. CDR3 amino acids: CATSGPKPPGQNQETQYF. In DNA, the CDR3 is TGTGCCACCAGCGGTCCAAAACCTCCGGGACAGAATCAAGAGACCCAGTACTTC.